Below are 6 T cell receptor beta chains sequenced from a single sample in a study of blood T cell repertoires in COVID-19 (TCRdb year 2020). The library was produced with the immunoSEQ multiplex PCR assay. Not all clones reach the TCRdb copy of this immuneACCESS table, which keeps in-frame sequences only. Checked studies attribute under half of the gap to unresolved V genes and leave the rest unexplained. Recorded for this sample are about 80,000 clones; 84% of them occurred a single time. About 3.8% of the sample is taken by the ten largest. The sequenced sample was peripheral blood. The receptors here all came from a man aged 45-65 years with acute or convalescent COVID-19.

There are a few counts of this clone. This chain connects TRBV5-1 to TRBJ2-3; tentatively, D is TRBD2 (7 bases). The CDR3 is 15 amino acids. CDR1 and CDR2 (germline): SGHRS, YFSETQ. The V gene lost 4 bases and the J gene lost 4 bases, with 16 bases spanning the gap. The CDR3 here is CASSRGGREADTQYF. CDR3 in DNA: TGCGCCAGCAGCAGGGGGGGCAGGGAGGCAGATACGCAGTATTTT.

The CDR3 region is CASSPGQGADYGYTF. The CDR3, as DNA: TGTGCCAGCAGCCCAGGACAGGGGGCCGACTATGGCTACACCTTC. This sequence joins TRBV11-3 and TRBJ1-2, with 11 bases fitting TRBD1. The CDR3 totals 15 residues. The V and J ends lost 5 bases and 3 bases, in that order; junction bases with no gene match: 5. Germline CDR1 and CDR2: SGHNT and YENEEA.

DNA for the CDR3: TGTGCCAGTCAGAGGAGCAGAAATAGCAATCAGCCCCAGCATTTT. It yields the protein CASQRSRNSNQPQHF. The chain joins TRBV2 to TRBJ1-5; D is unresolved. The CDR3 totals 15 residues. Germline CDR1 SNHLY, CDR2 FYNNEI. V was cut by 9 bases and J by 0 bases, with 15 bases left in between.

The chain joins TRBV19 to TRBJ1-5; D possibly corresponds to TRBD1 (5 bases). The CDR3 is 14 residues long. Trimming took 1 base from V and 2 from J, leaving 6 bases between them. From germline, CDR1 is LNHDA and CDR2 SQIVND (reference sequence). The CDR3 protein is CASSIVGRNQPQHF. CDR3 DNA: TGTGCCAGTAGTATAGTGGGGCGCAATCAGCCCCAGCATTTT.

The chain uses TRBV4-2 and TRBJ2-7; weak D call: TRBD1 (5 bases). Looked up from germline, CDR1 is LGHNA and CDR2 is YNFKEQ. This CDR3 spans 14 amino acids. With 3 bases removed from V and 6 bases from J, the gap between germline ends came to 15 bases. The DNA of the CDR3 is TGTGCCAGCAGCCAGGGCAGGGTTGACAGCGAGCAGTACTTC. This sequence encodes CASSQGRVDSEQYF.

The chain combines TRBV15 with TRBJ1-2; D uncertain. Trimming stripped 6 bases from V and 7 bases from J, with 15 bases between. Germline values: CDR1 LNHNV, CDR2 YYDKDF (reference sequence). The CDR3 contains 13 residues. The CDR3 here is CATSQGFGGGYTF. The CDR3 DNA sequence: TGTGCCACCAGTCAAGGTTTTGGAGGTGGCTACACCTTC.